This entry is about one TCR beta chain. Its antigen remains unidentified. The TCR library protocol was used to attach unique molecular identifiers. These identifiers were attached to individual cDNA molecules. TCRdb re-derived calls from the 5' RACE reads in MiXCR, one entry per CDR3 protein. The sample lists 97,000 or so distinct CDR3 sequences, about 10% occurring once. This entry comes from a study of early T cells in non-severe SARS-CoV-2 infection. Study details: Sequencing was performed on bulk RNA from unsorted whole blood, leaving chains unpaired. Study findings and constraints: VDJdb matching, biased toward anti-spike CD8 responses, missed private and CD4 specificities.

Per germline, CDR1 SEHNR and CDR2 FQNEAQ (reference sequence). This CDR3 is built from 18 residues. The V and J ends lost 3 bases and 0 bases, in that order; junction bases with no gene match: 9. The V and J genes are TRBV7-9 and TRBJ2-1, with 9 bases fitting TRBD2. This TCR was sampled from an adult who was a healthcare worker with PCR-confirmed SARS-CoV-2 infection or an uninfected control (not recorded which). The sample in question was whole blood, obtained at baseline. The CDR3 coding sequence is TGTGCCAGCAGCTTGGCGGTTGGTAGCGGGAGCTCCTACAATGAGCAGTTCTTC. It specifies CASSLAVGSGSSYNEQFF. Variable domain in full (rest from reference TRBV7-9 and TRBJ2-1): DTGVSQNPRHKITKRGQNVTFRCDPISEHNRLYWYRQTLGQGPEFLTYFQNEAQLEKSRLLSDRFSAERPKGSFSTLEIQRTEQGDSAMYLCASSLAVGSGSSYNEQFFGPGTRLTVL.